The 2 T cell receptor beta chains below come from one sample, sequenced in a study of tumor-infiltrating lymphocytes in primary liver carcinoma. Taking about 18-32 mg of unsorted bulk tissue, the authors co-extracted RNA and DNA. TCR beta cDNA was made from roughly 500 ng total RNA with a constant-region primer. A slightly modified ARM-PCR protocol with three nested multiplex PCR rounds produced these TCR beta libraries. TRBV1-TRBV30 forward primers paired with a C-beta reverse primer drove the first two PCR rounds, about 10 cycles each. Each CDR3 protein is one row after TCRdb ran MiXCR on the multiplex PCR reads. The sample has approximately 100,000 distinct CDR3 sequences, around 73% seen once. Sequenced: liver tumor tissue from sampling region 2. As for subset: tumor region T2, inferior pole. The receptor source for this set is an older woman with primary liver carcinoma and hepatitis B virus infection.

A remark on this clonotype: Compared with germline, one end of the junction differs, possibly owing to a read error. The V gene is TRBV11-2, the J gene TRBJ2-1, with 7 bases identical to TRBD2. The germline V gene encodes CDR1 SGHAT and CDR2 FQNNGV. The CDR3 has 17 residues. CDR3 sequence (DNA): TGTGTCAGCAGCCCCTTACCCCCCCCGACCGCGGGGGACGAGCAGTTCTTC. Protein product: CVSSPLPPPTAGDEQFF.

This clonotype has only a few counts. The chain employs TRBV28 and TRBJ2-4; possible D gene TRBD1, 5 bases. Germline lookup yields CDR1 MDHEN and CDR2 SYDVKM. The CDR3 extends over 16 amino acids. The germline V and J ends were trimmed by 3 bases and 0 bases, with 12 bases remaining between them. CDR3 loop: CASSFQDNIAKNIQYF. In DNA form, the CDR3 reads TGTGCCAGCAGTTTCCAGGACAACATAGCCAAAAACATTCAGTACTTC.